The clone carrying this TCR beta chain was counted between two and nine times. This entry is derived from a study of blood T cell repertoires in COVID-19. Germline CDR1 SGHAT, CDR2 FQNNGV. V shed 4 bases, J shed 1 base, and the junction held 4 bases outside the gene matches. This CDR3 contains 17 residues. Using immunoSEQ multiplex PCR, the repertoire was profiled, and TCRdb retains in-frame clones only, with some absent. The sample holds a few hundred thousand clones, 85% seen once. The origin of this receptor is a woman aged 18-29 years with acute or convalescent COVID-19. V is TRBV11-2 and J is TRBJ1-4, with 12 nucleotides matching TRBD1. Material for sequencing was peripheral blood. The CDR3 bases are TGTGCCAGCAGCTCGGGACAGGGGGCCAGAACTAATGAAAAACTGTTTTTT. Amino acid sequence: CASSSGQGARTNEKLFF.